The 22 T cell receptor beta chains in this list originate from one sample, sequenced in a study of cytomegalovirus exposure and HLA in healthy donors. 13 Jbeta primers and 60 Vbeta primers were used for the PCR. Profiled with immunoSEQ multiplex PCR; TCRdb holds only in-frame clones, not every one. Of about 140,000 clones in the sample, approximately 79% were seen once. Sequencing was carried out using PBMCs. These receptor sequences come from a middle-aged man in good health and CMV-seropositive.

The rearrangement uses TRBV5-4 and TRBJ2-1; 7 bases align to TRBD1. The CDR3 sequence is 15 residues long. Germline loops: CDR1 SGHNT, CDR2 YYREEE (reference sequence). V lost 4 bases, J lost 5 bases, and 9 bases stayed unmatched. The CDR3 spells CASSLPTGTHNEQFF. CDR3 nucleotide sequence: TGTGCCAGCAGCCTACCGACAGGGACCCACAATGAGCAGTTCTTC.

This sequence joins TRBV5-1 and TRBJ2-5; D is uncertain. The V end lost 1 base, the J end lost 5 bases, and 15 bases lay between the germline ends. Germline CDR1 reads SGHRS; CDR2 reads YFSETQ. The CDR3 has 15 residues. The CDR3 reads CASSLPVPGDETQYF. The CDR3, as DNA: TGCGCCAGCAGCTTGCCGGTCCCGGGTGACGAGACCCAGTACTTC.

This chain connects TRBV5-1 to TRBJ2-5; D might be TRBD2 (6 bases). The CDR3 is made up of 13 amino acids. The germline CDR1 and CDR2 sequences are SGHRS and YFSETQ. The V and J ends lost 2 bases and 5 bases respectively, with 10 bases between them. The DNA of the CDR3 is TGCGCCAGCAGCTTACTAGCTCAGGAGACCCAGTACTTC. This gives the protein CASSLLAQETQYF.

The rearrangement uses TRBV18 and TRBJ1-2; D perhaps matches TRBD1 (6 bases). The CDR3 runs 16 residues. Germline V CDR1 and CDR2: KGHSH, LQKENI. With 5 bases removed from V and 5 bases from J, the gap between germline ends came to 21 bases. The CDR3 region has the DNA TGTGCCAGCTCATTGGGGGGGGCCATACCGGATTATGGCTACACCTTC. Protein: CASSLGGAIPDYGYTF.

The chain combines TRBV7-9 with TRBJ1-2; 7 bases are shared with TRBD1. This CDR3 spans 15 amino acids. With V trimmed by 5 bases and J by 2 bases, 8 bases remained unmatched. Germline V gene data show CDR1 as SEHNR and CDR2 as FQNEAQ (reference sequence). The CDR3 protein is CASSQGQAPNYGYTF. CDR3 in DNA: TGTGCCAGCAGCCAAGGACAGGCACCGAACTATGGCTACACCTTC. Full variable domain (remainder filled in from reference TRBV7-9 and TRBJ1-2): DTGVSQNPRHKITKRGQNVTFRCDPISEHNRLYWYRQTLGQGPEFLTYFQNEAQLEKSRLLSDRFSAERPKGSFSTLEIQRTEQGDSAMYLCASSQGQAPNYGYTFGSGTRLTVV.

V usage is TRBV6-6 and J usage is TRBJ2-2, with TRBD1 identical over 8 bases. CDR1 is MNHNY, CDR2 SVGAGI, per germline (reference sequence). V was pared by 6 bases and J by 6 bases, with 9 bases of the junction left unmatched. The CDR3 is 15 amino acids. The CDR3 loop is CASRKAAGGAGELFF. DNA of the CDR3: TGTGCCAGCAGAAAAGCGGCAGGGGGCGCCGGGGAGCTGTTTTTT.

This chain uses TRBV6-6 with TRBJ2-7; 12 positions agree with TRBD1. The CDR3 runs to 16 residues. V shed 5 bases and J 4 bases; nucleotides not matched to a gene: 9. Germline V gene data show CDR1 as MNHNY and CDR2 as SVGAGI (reference sequence). CDR3 bases: TGTGCCAGCAGTCCCGGGGGACAGGGGGCGGGGTACGAGCAGTACTTC. Translating gives CASSPGGQGAGYEQYF.

This chain links TRBV2 with TRBJ2-3, with D unclear. The CDR3 length is 11 residues. CDR1 is SNHLY and CDR2 is FYNNEI in the germline V gene. Trimming shortened V by 6 bases and J by 2 bases, and 3 bases separated the two germline ends. For the CDR3, the DNA is TGTGCCAGCAGCCTCACAGATACGCAGTATTTT. It translates to CASSLTDTQYF.

The V call is TRBV27, the J call TRBJ1-2; 7 nucleotides match TRBD1. CDR1 and CDR2 from the germline V gene are MNHEY and SMNVEV (reference sequence). V lost 8 bases to trimming and J lost 1 base; unmatched junction nucleotides: 4. The CDR3 loop spans 13 amino acids. In nucleotides, the CDR3 is TGTGCCAGCGGGACAGCGATTAACTATGGCTACACCTTC. Encoded protein: CASGTAINYGYTF.

The chain is built from TRBV7-2 and TRBJ1-1; a weak D match, TRBD1 (6 bases). V was pared by 5 bases and J by 0 bases, with 10 bases between. The CDR3 is made up of 14 amino acids. Germline CDR1 is SGHTA and CDR2 is FQGNSA. The CDR3 DNA follows: TGTGCCAGCAGCACAGGGAATCTGAACACTGAAGCTTTCTTT. Translation: CASSTGNLNTEAFF.

V is TRBV15 and J is TRBJ1-6, with 11 nucleotides matching TRBD1. This CDR3 contains 15 residues. Germline loops: CDR1 LNHNV, CDR2 YYDKDF (reference sequence). Trimming removed 10 bases from V and 8 bases from J; junction bases left unmatched: 10. Here the CDR3 DNA reads TGTGCCATTTCCCGGGACAGGGGGTCCCATTCACCCCTCCACTTT. Residues: CAISRDRGSHSPLHF.

V usage is TRBV18 and J usage is TRBJ2-7, with 7 bases identical to TRBD2. Losses at the gene ends were 6 bases for V and 0 bases for J; bases not matched to a gene: 5. The CDR3 loop spans 14 amino acids. CDR1 and CDR2 from the germline V gene are KGHSH and LQKENI. The DNA of the CDR3 is TGTGCCAGCTCGCCTCGGACTAGCTCCTACGAGCAGTACTTC. Translating it yields CASSPRTSSYEQYF.

DNA for the CDR3: TGTGCCAGCAGCCCGGGACAGGGGATCTCTGGAAACACCATATATTTT. It translates to CASSPGQGISGNTIYF. The chain is built from TRBV11-3 and TRBJ1-3; TRBD1 agrees at 10 bases. V dropped 5 bases and J dropped 0; count of bases not matched to a gene: 4. The length of the CDR3 is 16 residues. Germline CDR1 SGHNT, CDR2 YENEEA.

The V call is TRBV18, the J call TRBJ1-6; TRBD1 matches at 7 bases. CDR3 length: 15 amino acids. Germline V gene sequence: CDR1 KGHSH, CDR2 LQKENI. V was clipped by 0 bases and J by 7 bases; unmatched bases: 3. Written as DNA, the CDR3 is TGTGCCAGCTCACCACCCGGCAGGGGGAATTCACCCCTCCACTTT. As protein: CASSPPGRGNSPLHF.

This clone was observed a few times. The chain employs TRBV5-4 and TRBJ2-2; D is unclear. CDR1 and CDR2 from the germline V gene are SGHNT and YYREEE (reference sequence). V lost 9 bases, J lost 6 bases, and 15 bases lay in between. This CDR3 is 13 amino acids long. The CDR3 spells CATGFGSPGELFF. Here the CDR3 DNA reads TGTGCCACCGGGTTCGGGTCTCCCGGGGAGCTGTTTTTT.

This clone appeared a few times. The J gene is TRBJ1-1, the V gene TRBV6-6, with TRBD1 matching over 9 bases. From germline, CDR1 is MNHNY and CDR2 SVGAGI (reference sequence). The V and J ends lost 6 bases and 4 bases, in that order; junction bases with no gene match: 6. CDR3 length equals 14 residues. This CDR3 reads CASSLGQGGTEAFF. The CDR3 coding sequence is TGTGCCAGCAGCTTGGGACAGGGTGGCACTGAAGCTTTCTTT.

The table lists this clone with a few counts. V is TRBV6-4 and J is TRBJ2-5; 10 bases align to TRBD2. The CDR3 has 15 residues. J gave up 5 bases and V 3 bases, and 6 bases lay outside the gene matches. Germline V gene lookup returns CDR1 MRHNA and CDR2 SNTAGT. The CDR3 spells CASSEEAGGVETQYF. CDR3 in DNA: TGTGCCAGCAGTGAAGAAGCGGGAGGGGTGGAGACCCAGTACTTC.

This clone has only a few counts. The chain uses TRBV18 and TRBJ2-3; TRBD2 aligns across 13 bases. This CDR3 spans 18 amino acids. Germline V lookup: CDR1 KGHSH, CDR2 LQKENI. Trimming took 0 bases from V and 2 from J; bases not matched to a gene: 5. DNA for the CDR3: TGTGCCAGCTCACCACCCGGACTAGCGGGGGCCACCACAGATACGCAGTATTTT. As protein: CASSPPGLAGATTDTQYF. Full variable domain (rest looked up from reference TRBV18 and TRBJ2-3): NAGVMQNPRHLVRRRGQEARLRCSPMKGHSHVYWYRQLPEEGLKFMVYLQKENIIDESGMPKERFSAEFPKEGPSILRIQQVVRGDSAAYFCASSPPGLAGATTDTQYFGPGTRLTVL.

This chain connects TRBV29-1 to TRBJ2-1; 8 bases match TRBD2. J gave up 2 bases and V 7 bases, and 10 bases lay outside the gene matches. Germline loops: CDR1 SQVTM, CDR2 ANQGSEA. This CDR3 spans 15 amino acids. CDR3 nucleotides: TGCAGCGCCCGACCCCCGGGGGGGACCTACAATGAGCAGTTCTTC. It encodes CSARPPGGTYNEQFF.

The J gene is TRBJ1-4, the V gene TRBV11-3; 8 nucleotides line up with TRBD1. After removal of 4 bases from V and 0 bases from J, the junction contained 7 bases not matched to a gene. In germline, CDR1 is SGHNT, CDR2 YENEEA. The CDR3 length is 17 residues. CDR3 nucleotide sequence: TGTGCCAGCAGCTCCCGGACAGGGCTAACAACTAATGAAAAACTGTTTTTT. This sequence encodes CASSSRTGLTTNEKLFF.

This chain joins TRBV7-9 and TRBJ1-1, with TRBD1 identical over 7 bases. There are 14 residues in the CDR3. Germline V gene sequence: CDR1 SEHNR, CDR2 FQNEAQ (reference sequence). Trimming removed 6 bases from V and 1 base from J; junction bases left unmatched: 5. CDR3 sequence reads: CASSWDRGNTEAFF. The CDR3 DNA reads TGTGCCAGCAGTTGGGACAGAGGGAACACTGAAGCTTTCTTT.

The gene calls are TRBV6-5 and TRBJ1-6; D may be TRBD1 (5 bases). CDR1 and CDR2 (germline): MNHEY, SVGAGI. The ends were cut back, 0 bases at V and 10 bases at J, with 7 bases in the middle. The CDR3 covers 13 residues. The CDR3 DNA reads TGTGCCAGCAGTTACTCAGGGGAATCACCCCTCCACTTT. Translation: CASSYSGESPLHF.